Here is one TCR beta chain with its context. This sample was included in a study of blood T cell repertoires in COVID-19. This table comes from immunoSEQ multiplex PCR, and its TCRdb copy is limited to in-frame clones, with some not included. The sample shows 210,000 or so clones, approximately 85% of them seen only once. Deletions cut 4 bases from V and 5 bases from J, with 7 bases between. From germline, CDR1 is SGHRS and CDR2 YFSETQ. The CDR3 is 13 residues long. Sequencing was carried out using peripheral blood. The receptor's source is a woman between 50 and 59 years old with active or convalescent COVID-19. V and J are TRBV5-1 and TRBJ1-6; D is unresolved. The CDR3 here is CASSAGNNSPLHF. The CDR3 region has the DNA TGCGCCAGCAGCGCGGGGAATAATTCACCCCTCCACTTT.